This T cell receptor (delta chain) is from a study of gamma-delta chains in newborns, infants, children. Overall study: Microbial exposure reportedly drives polyclonal innate γδ T cell expansion after birth.

The V segment lost 4 bases and the J segment 0 bases; nucleotides outside the gene matches: 15. Germline values: CDR1 GEAIGNYY, CDR2 EKD. This CDR3 is built from 18 residues. TCRdb re-identified clones in the reads via CATT. The repertoire consists of nearly 5,500 delta-chain clones, with about 18% occurring once and the leading ten covering approximately 5%. The chain links TRDV2 to TRDJ1, with TRDD3 matching over 8 bases. The sample was blood. This receptor was identified in a child who was a newborn, infant or young child, either healthy, febrile or measles-vaccinated (not recorded which). CDR3 sequence reads: CACDPVLGAGSYTDKLIF. The CDR3 nucleotides read TGTGCCTGTGATCCCGTACTGGGGGCTGGATCGTACACCGATAAACTCATCTTT.